This T cell receptor beta chain derives from a study of blood T cells in healthy people across ages. Study conclusions and caveats: Age advanced and TCR beta diversity per million T cells fell, roughly linearly.

CDR1 is SGDLS and CDR2 is YYNGEE in the germline V gene. The CDR3 sequence is 17 residues long. Trimming left V 0 bases short and J 0 bases short, with 14 bases between. The table lists this clonotype with a few counts. Antigen: not known. Through a sample-barcoded 5' primer and a J-beta primer mix, a second PCR was run for roughly 6 to 11 cycles. TCRdb re-called the 5' RACE reads through MiXCR, storing one row per CDR3 protein. The sample holds around 820,000 distinct CDR3 sequences, approximately 25% seen once. These data were also filed under a second study, of T cells of mothers and their children. That paper adds: A few healthy Caucasian mothers served as donors, and their six children did as well. Mothers yielded over 10 million CDR3 reads, children 2.5 million to 3.5 million each.

Material: blood. This TCR came from a boy under 18 in good health. The rearrangement uses TRBV9 and TRBJ2-3; no clear D gene. The CDR3 DNA follows: TGTGCCAGCAGCGTAGAATGGACCGCGTACAGCACAGATACGCAGTATTTT. Residues: CASSVEWTAYSTDTQYF.